Each of the 28 T cell receptor beta chains below was sequenced from the same sample in a study of immune heterogeneity within non-small cell lung tumors. Bulk tumor genomic DNA, about 600 ng per sample, was used as template. Biopsy collection occurred during surgery, with several far-apart biopsies per primary tumor. These patients got curative surgery after being newly diagnosed with untreated non-small cell lung cancer. Amplification of TCR beta CDR3 was performed by multiplex PCR with 32 V and 13 J primers. TCRdb re-derived calls from the multiplex PCR reads in MiXCR, one entry per CDR3 protein. The profile shows tens of thousands of distinct CDR3 sequences, approximately 30% of them singletons. Material for sequencing was lung tumor tissue. These TCRs come from a man in his forties with non-small cell lung cancer.

Concerning this clonotype: This may arise from a read error, as a much more abundant clone is one base away. The V call is TRBV29-1, the J call TRBJ2-1; D might be TRBD2 (6 bases). The V and J ends lost 8 bases and 7 bases respectively, with 24 bases between them. The CDR3 is 15 amino acids. Germline values: CDR1 SQVTM, CDR2 ANQGSEA. The CDR3 reads CSFRGARGSENEQFF. The CDR3 nucleotides read TGCAGCTTCCGTGGGGCACGGGGGTCGGAAAATGAGCAGTTCTTC.

The table lists this clonotype with many counts. The genes are TRBV28 and TRBJ1-5; D is ambiguous. The CDR3 length is 13 residues. The ends were cut back, 3 bases at V and 7 bases at J, with 10 bases in the middle. Per the germline V gene, CDR1 is MDHEN and CDR2 is SYDVKM. As DNA, the CDR3 is TGTGCCAGCAGTTTCGGCCTCGGGCAGCCCCAGCATTTT. It is translated as CASSFGLGQPQHF.

By share, this clonotype counts as medium-sized. V is TRBV19 and J is TRBJ1-2; no clear D gene. The CDR3 consists of 13 residues. With 6 bases removed from V and 9 bases from J, the gap between germline ends came to 17 bases. Germline assignment: CDR1 LNHDA and CDR2 SQIVND (reference sequence). CDR3 bases: TGTGCCAGTAGCCCGAGGGAAATCCAGAGCTACACCTTC. Amino acids: CASSPREIQSYTF.

This clonotype was seen a handful of times. The V gene is TRBV12-3 or TRBV12-4, the J gene TRBJ1-5; D unclear. Trimming left V 3 bases short and J 5 bases short, with 11 bases between. The CDR3 spans 14 residues. CDR3 bases: TGTGCCAGCAGTTTCGGGGTGATACATCAGCCCCAGCATTTT. It codes for CASSFGVIHQPQHF.

This clonotype was detected only a few times. The chain carries TRBV6-1 and TRBJ2-4, with TRBD2 identical over 9 bases. Per germline, CDR1 MNHNS and CDR2 SASEGT. V lost 2 bases to trimming and J lost 0 bases; unmatched junction nucleotides: 8. The CDR3 is 18 residues long. CDR3 sequence (DNA): TGTGCCAGCAGTGAACGAGCGGGAGGTGCCTTAGCCAAAAACATTCAGTACTTC. This translates into CASSERAGGALAKNIQYF.

The gene calls are TRBV5-1 and TRBJ2-3; 11 bases line up with TRBD2. The CDR3 has 15 amino acids. Germline CDR1 and CDR2: SGHRS and YFSETQ. After removal of 4 bases from V and 4 bases from J, the junction contained 5 bases not matched to a gene. The CDR3 nucleotides are TGCGCCAGCAGCATCACTAGCGGGGGCCCAGATACGCAGTATTTT. This gives the protein CASSITSGGPDTQYF.

For this clonotype: A clone one base away is much larger, so this may be a read error. The gene calls are TRBV5-1 and TRBJ2-7, with D possibly being TRBD1 or TRBD2 (5 bases each). CDR1 is SGHRS and CDR2 is YFSETQ in the germline V gene. This CDR3 has 11 residues. This CDR3 is CASSFRDDQYF. CDR3 DNA sequence: TGCGCCAGCAGCTTCAGGGACGATCAGTACTTC.

V is TRBV7-3 and J is TRBJ2-7, with TRBD2 matching over 12 bases. The CDR3 runs to 18 residues. V lost 1 base, J lost 2 bases, and 9 bases stayed unmatched. Germline assignment: CDR1 SGHTA and CDR2 FQGTGA. Written as DNA, the CDR3 is TGTGCCAGCAGCTTAAAACCCCCTCTAGCGGGAGGGGCCTACGAGCAGTACTTC. Encoded protein: CASSLKPPLAGGAYEQYF.

This clonotype counts as medium-sized. The rearrangement uses TRBV24-1 and TRBJ1-2; 8 bases match TRBD1. With 5 bases clipped from V and 5 bases from J, the junction kept 18 bases outside the gene matches. The CDR3 runs 18 residues. Germline lookup yields CDR1 KGHDR and CDR2 SFDVKD. CDR3 region: CATSARKYQQGDGYGYTF. In DNA, the CDR3 is TGTGCCACCAGTGCCCGAAAATATCAACAGGGGGATGGATATGGCTACACCTTC.

This clonotype showed up just once. The CDR3 nucleotides read TGTGCCAGCAACTTGGGAGGCAGCACGAACACCGGGGAGCTGTTTTTT. Residues: CASNLGGSTNTGELFF. The chain recombines TRBV11-3 with TRBJ2-2, with a weak D call TRBD2 (6 bases). This CDR3 contains 16 residues. Looked up from germline, CDR1 is SGHNT and CDR2 is YENEEA. V gave up 7 bases and J gave up 0 bases, with 15 bases separating them. The variable domain in full, with the rest retrieved from reference TRBV11-3 and TRBJ2-2, is EAGVVQSPRYKIIEKKQPVAFWCNPISGHNTLYWYLQNLGQGPELLIRYENEEAVDDSQLPKDRFSAERLKGVDSTLKIQPAELGDSAVYLCASNLGGSTNTGELFFGEGSRLTVL.

This sequence joins TRBV19 and TRBJ1-2, with D tentatively TRBD1 (6 bases). This CDR3 spans 15 amino acids. Germline V lookup: CDR1 LNHDA, CDR2 SQIVND (reference sequence). The V end was cut by 1 base, the J end by 2 bases, with 11 bases between. The CDR3 loop is CASSIVRQGNYGYTF. The CDR3 nucleotides read TGTGCCAGTAGTATAGTGCGGCAGGGGAACTATGGCTACACCTTC.

The chain uses TRBV2 and TRBJ2-3, with 7 bases matching TRBD1. In germline, CDR1 is SNHLY, CDR2 FYNNEI. V was clipped by 10 bases and J by 2 bases; unmatched bases: 6. The CDR3 sequence is 13 residues long. CDR3 sequence (DNA): TGTGCCACCATGGGACAGTCCACAGATACGCAGTATTTT. Translating gives CATMGQSTDTQYF.

As regards this clonotype: One end of the junction varies from germline; a read error may be responsible. This chain uses TRBV25-1 with TRBJ2-5, with TRBD2 as a possible D gene (6 bases). The CDR3 is 19 residues long. Germline loops: CDR1 MGHDK, CDR2 SYGVNS. CDR3 loop: CASSEYWGLTGVAQEAQYF. The CDR3 nucleotides read TGTGCCAGCAGTGAATATTGGGGGTTGACGGGGGTAGCGCAAGAGGCCCAGTACTTC. Full variable domain (outside the CDR3, taken from reference TRBV25-1 and TRBJ2-5): EADIYQTPRYLVIGTGKKITLECSQTMGHDKMYWYQQDPGMELHLIHYSYGVNSTEKGDLSSESTVSRIRTEHFPLTLESARPSHTSQYLCASSEYWGLTGVAQEAQYFGPGTRLLVL.

The genes are TRBV7-2 and TRBJ1-1, with unresolved D. There are 12 residues in the CDR3. V was cut by 1 base and J by 11 bases, with 11 bases left in between. Germline-derived CDR1 and CDR2 are SGHTA and FQGNSA. CDR3 nucleotides: TGTGCCAGCAGCTTAGGGACCCTTAGTGCTTTCTTT. As protein: CASSLGTLSAFF.

This clonotype appeared a few times. This chain connects TRBV18 to TRBJ2-1, with D maybe TRBD2 (5 bases). Germline V lookup: CDR1 KGHSH, CDR2 LQKENI. This CDR3 spans 14 amino acids. The V gene lost 0 bases and the J gene lost 3 bases, with 6 bases spanning the gap. CDR3 DNA: TGTGCCAGCTCACCACCTAGCGACTACAATGAGCAGTTCTTC. Amino acids: CASSPPSDYNEQFF. The variable domain in full, completed from reference TRBV18 and TRBJ2-1, reads NAGVMQNPRHLVRRRGQEARLRCSPMKGHSHVYWYRQLPEEGLKFMVYLQKENIIDESGMPKERFSAEFPKEGPSILRIQQVVRGDSAAYFCASSPPSDYNEQFFGPGTRLTVL.

This clonotype occurred many times. The chain combines TRBV6-1 with TRBJ1-3, with a tentative D call TRBD1 (6 bases). From germline, CDR1 is MNHNS and CDR2 SASEGT. The CDR3 has 15 amino acids. Between the trimmed V and J ends, which lost 7 bases and 1 base, there was a span of 14 bases. CDR3 protein: CASTTGTQSGNTIYF. CDR3 bases: TGTGCCAGCACTACCGGGACACAATCTGGAAACACCATATATTTT.

The gene calls are TRBV12-3 or TRBV12-4 and TRBJ1-1; unclear D gene. V lost 8 bases, J lost 1 base, and 8 bases lay in between. The CDR3 contains 12 residues. The chain's CDR3 is CASARQNTEAFF. The CDR3, as DNA: TGTGCCAGCGCAAGACAGAACACTGAAGCTTTCTTT.

The chain has TRBV9 and TRBJ2-2, with D uncertain. Germline V gene data show CDR1 as SGDLS and CDR2 as YYNGEE. V was pared by 4 bases and J by 2 bases, with 9 bases between. CDR3 size: 14 residues. CDR3: CASSFKGNTGELFF. In nucleotides, the CDR3 is TGTGCCAGCAGCTTCAAGGGCAACACCGGGGAGCTGTTTTTT.

The chain links TRBV2 to TRBJ2-5, with D tentatively TRBD1 or TRBD2 (5 bases each). Germline V gene lookup returns CDR1 SNHLY and CDR2 FYNNEI. This CDR3 has 10 residues. V lost 9 bases and J 4 bases, leaving 6 bases between the germline ends. DNA of the CDR3: TGTGCCAGAGGGACAGAGACCCAGTACTTC. This gives the protein CARGTETQYF. The full variable domain, with the rest looked up from reference TRBV2 and TRBJ2-5, is EPEVTQTPSHQVTQMGQEVILRCVPISNHLYFYWYRQILGQKVEFLVSFYNNEISEKSEIFDDQFSVERPDGSNFTLKIRSTKLEDSAMYFCARGTETQYFGPGTRLLVL.

A note on this clonotype: Since a much larger clone is just one base distant, this may be a read error. V and J are TRBV2 and TRBJ2-7; 8 bases are a match to TRBD1. This CDR3 contains 14 residues. Germline CDR1 SNHLY, CDR2 FYNNEI. CDR3: CASTGTGRNYEHYF. The CDR3 nucleotides are TGTGCCAGCACTGGGACAGGCCGGAACTACGAGCATTACTTC.

This clonotype has a handful of counts. The J gene is TRBJ1-1, the V gene TRBV12-3 or TRBV12-4; D gene uncertain. CDR3 length: 13 amino acids. Trimming left V 3 bases short and J 5 bases short, with 10 bases between. Here the CDR3 reads CASSFRVGTEAFF. The CDR3 coding sequence is TGTGCCAGCAGTTTTAGAGTCGGGACTGAAGCTTTCTTT.

Points on this clonotype: Possible read error: a much larger clone is one base away. This chain uses TRBV19 with TRBJ1-6; no reliable D call. This CDR3 spans 15 amino acids. V was shortened by 4 bases and J by 3 bases, with 10 bases between the two germline ends. Germline V gene lookup returns CDR1 LNHDA and CDR2 SQIVND (reference sequence). Written as DNA, the CDR3 is TGTGCCAGTAGTAAGGGTCAGAGCTATAATTCACCCCTCCACTTT. Amino acids: CASSKGQSYNSPLHF. Full variable domain (outside the CDR3, taken from reference TRBV19 and TRBJ1-6): DGGITQSPKYLFRKEGQNVTLSCEQNLNHDAMYWYRQDPGQGLRLIYYSQIVNDFQKGDIAEGYSVSREKKESFPLTVTSAQKNPTAFYLCASSKGQSYNSPLHFGNGTRLTVT.

V is TRBV2 and J is TRBJ1-4; D gene ambiguous. The CDR3 consists of 13 residues. CDR1 and CDR2 (germline): SNHLY, FYNNEI. The V end lost 2 bases, the J end lost 8 bases, and 9 bases lay between the germline ends. The CDR3 protein is CASSEMAGEKLFF. In nucleotides, the CDR3 is TGTGCCAGCAGTGAAATGGCGGGGGAAAAACTGTTTTTT.

This rearrangement joins TRBV6-1 to TRBJ2-5; possibly TRBD1 for D (6 bases). The germline CDR1 and CDR2 sequences are MNHNS and SASEGT. The V end was cut by 6 bases, the J end by 1 base, with 12 bases between. This CDR3 has 14 amino acids. CDR3 in amino acids: CASSYRDTQETQYF. The CDR3 DNA reads TGTGCCAGCAGCTACCGGGACACCCAAGAGACCCAGTACTTC.

This clonotype was recorded a few times. The V gene is TRBV2, the J gene TRBJ1-1, with TRBD1 as a possible D gene (6 bases). The CDR3 spans 15 residues. Germline-derived CDR1 and CDR2 are SNHLY and FYNNEI. Trimming stripped 0 bases from V and 5 bases from J, with 13 bases between. As DNA, the CDR3 is TGTGCCAGCAGTGAAGCAATCAGGGGTCTTACTGAAGCTTTCTTT. This translates into CASSEAIRGLTEAFF.

By share, this clonotype ranks as medium-sized. The V gene is TRBV2, the J gene TRBJ2-7; a weak D match, TRBD2 (5 bases). CDR3 length: 14 amino acids. V was clipped by 7 bases and J by 9 bases, with 22 bases between them. Germline values: CDR1 SNHLY, CDR2 FYNNEI. The CDR3 spells CASTERQSSGRQYF. The DNA for the CDR3 is TGTGCCAGCACTGAGCGGCAAAGTAGTGGTAGGCAGTACTTC.

This clonotype was observed many times. V usage is TRBV19 and J usage is TRBJ1-5, with 7 bases identical to TRBD1. The CDR3 is 15 amino acids. V dropped 3 bases and J dropped 5; count of bases not matched to a gene: 7. Germline CDR1 LNHDA, CDR2 SQIVND (reference sequence). CDR3 in amino acids: CASSIRTGGYQPQHF. As DNA, the CDR3 is TGTGCCAGTAGTATTCGGACAGGAGGTTATCAGCCCCAGCATTTT.

In this sample, this clonotype turned up a few times. This sequence joins TRBV20-1 and TRBJ2-1; 9 bases align to TRBD2. The CDR3 spans 16 residues. Germline lookup yields CDR1 DFQATT and CDR2 SNEGSKA (reference sequence). V shed 0 bases, J shed 4 bases, and the junction held 7 bases outside the gene matches. CDR3 protein: CSARDFGGRGYNEQFF. The CDR3 nucleotides are TGCAGTGCTAGAGATTTCGGCGGGAGGGGTTACAATGAGCAGTTCTTC.